The 18 T cell receptor beta chains below all came from one sample that was sequenced in a study of cytomegalovirus exposure and HLA in healthy donors (TCRdb year 2017). The library was obtained by the immunoSEQ multiplex PCR assay. For the multiplex PCR, a mixture combining 60 forward primers for TCR Vbeta segments and 13 reverse primers for TCR Jbeta segments was used. TCRdb carries this immuneACCESS record with in-frame sequences only. Its versions omit some clonotypes, under half of them owing to an unresolved V gene in the studies checked, with the rest unexplained. This sample gives about 69,000 clones in total; 74% of them show up just once. The ten largest clonotypes hold 11% of the sample. Sequencing used PBMCs. The source of these receptors is a woman aged 55-70 years in good health and CMV-seropositive.

The table lists this clone with a count of one. V usage is TRBV5-1 and J usage is TRBJ1-1; D is perhaps TRBD1 (5 bases). This CDR3 is built from 13 residues. Trimming left V 9 bases short and J 4 bases short, with 16 bases between. CDR1 SGHRS and CDR2 YFSETQ come from the germline V gene. Here the CDR3 reads CATRQFPSTEAFF. Here the CDR3 DNA reads TGCGCCACCCGACAGTTCCCGAGCACTGAAGCTTTCTTT.

This clone was observed a single time. The chain carries TRBV5-1 and TRBJ2-7, with 13 bases aligning to TRBD2. Germline V gives CDR1 SGHRS, CDR2 YFSETQ. Trimming cost V 4 bases and J 7 bases; bases outside gene matches: 8. CDR3 length: 15 amino acids. The CDR3 sequence is CASSRGTSGVEEQYF. The CDR3 DNA reads TGCGCCAGCAGCCGAGGGACTAGCGGGGTTGAGGAGCAGTACTTC.

V usage is TRBV2 and J usage is TRBJ2-4; 9 positions match TRBD1. Germline V gene lookup returns CDR1 SNHLY and CDR2 FYNNEI. This CDR3 has 13 amino acids. V dropped 6 bases and J dropped 6; count of bases not matched to a gene: 3. In DNA, the CDR3 is TGTGCCAGCAGGGGACAGGGTCTAAACATTCAGTACTTC. It specifies CASRGQGLNIQYF. The variable domain in full, with the rest retrieved from reference TRBV2 and TRBJ2-4, is EPEVTQTPSHQVTQMGQEVILRCVPISNHLYFYWYRQILGQKVEFLVSFYNNEISEKSEIFDDQFSVERPDGSNFTLKIRSTKLEDSAMYFCASRGQGLNIQYFGAGTRLSVL.

The J gene is TRBJ1-2, the V gene TRBV6-5; no reliable D call. The ends were cut back, 0 bases at V and 4 bases at J, with 6 bases in the middle. The length of the CDR3 is 13 residues. Looked up from germline, CDR1 is MNHEY and CDR2 is SVGAGI. In DNA form, the CDR3 reads TGTGCCAGCAGTTACTCTGCCAGCTATGGCTACACCTTC. It is translated as CASSYSASYGYTF.

This chain connects TRBV2 to TRBJ2-7, with a weak D call TRBD2 (6 bases). Trimming took off 5 bases at V and 7 bases at J, with 12 bases between the two ends. Germline CDR1 and CDR2: SNHLY and FYNNEI. CDR3 size: 12 residues. The CDR3 is CASSRRVREQYF. Here the CDR3 DNA reads TGTGCCAGCAGTCGGAGGGTGAGGGAGCAGTACTTC.

V usage is TRBV6-6 and J usage is TRBJ1-3; no clear D. The V and J ends lost 5 bases and 0 bases respectively, with 11 bases between them. There are 15 residues in the CDR3. Per germline, CDR1 MNHNY and CDR2 SVGAGI (reference sequence). DNA of the CDR3: TGTGCCAGCAGTGGCACGAATTCCTCTGGAAACACCATATATTTT. It translates to CASSGTNSSGNTIYF.

This clone was counted a single time. The rearrangement uses TRBV29-1 and TRBJ1-5; the match to TRBD1 covers 9 bases. V was clipped by 7 bases and J by 7 bases; unmatched bases: 8. There are 13 residues in the CDR3. CDR1 SQVTM and CDR2 ANQGSEA come from the germline V gene. CDR3 DNA sequence: TGCAGCGGGGGACAGGGCGAGGGACAGCCCCAGCATTTT. It encodes CSGGQGEGQPQHF.

This rearrangement joins TRBV5-8 to TRBJ1-1, with D possibly matching TRBD1 (6 bases). This CDR3 spans 13 amino acids. Per germline, CDR1 SGHTS and CDR2 YDEGEE. The ends were cut back, 1 base at V and 3 bases at J, with 7 bases in the middle. The CDR3 nucleotides read TGTGCCAGCAGCTTGAAGGGGGACACTGAAGCTTTCTTT. Protein sequence: CASSLKGDTEAFF.

The chain is built from TRBV27 and TRBJ2-1, with 8 bases fitting TRBD2. V shed 7 bases and J 7 bases; nucleotides not matched to a gene: 6. This CDR3 is 13 amino acids long. Germline V gives CDR1 MNHEY, CDR2 SMNVEV (reference sequence). The chain's CDR3 is CASKVAGINEQFF. As DNA, the CDR3 is TGTGCCAGCAAAGTAGCGGGGATTAATGAGCAGTTCTTC.

This sequence joins TRBV5-4 and TRBJ1-2; 9 bases fit TRBD1. The V gene end was trimmed by 6 bases and the J gene end by 5 bases; junction bases not matched to a gene: 8. The germline CDR1 and CDR2 sequences are SGHNT and YYREEE (reference sequence). CDR3 length: 14 amino acids. The CDR3 coding sequence is TGTGCCAGCACTTTGGACAGGGGACGTTATGGCTACACCTTC. Its protein is CASTLDRGRYGYTF.

The genes are TRBV6-4 and TRBJ1-1, with D perhaps TRBD1 (6 bases). Germline lookup yields CDR1 MRHNA and CDR2 SNTAGT. The CDR3 runs to 13 residues. Trimming removed 6 bases at V and 10 bases at J, with 18 bases between. CDR3 sequence reads: CASSRDTTSGAFF. CDR3 nucleotides: TGTGCCAGCAGCAGGGACACCACCTCGGGAGCTTTCTTT.

The rearrangement links TRBV19 to TRBJ1-2; no clear D gene. CDR3 length: 14 amino acids. V was cut by 4 bases and J by 6 bases, with 15 bases left in between. Germline V gene data show CDR1 as LNHDA and CDR2 as SQIVND (reference sequence). The CDR3 coding sequence is TGTGCCAGTAGTACCCGGGAGTATCCAAATGGCTACACCTTC. This gives the protein CASSTREYPNGYTF.

The genes are TRBV5-1 and TRBJ2-5, with TRBD1 identical over 11 bases. This CDR3 has 15 amino acids. The J segment lost 5 bases and the V segment lost 5 bases, leaving 8 bases of the junction unmatched. The germline V gene encodes CDR1 SGHRS and CDR2 YFSETQ. CDR3 residues: CASRQPGQGVETQYF. The CDR3 coding sequence is TGCGCCAGCAGACAGCCGGGACAGGGGGTTGAGACCCAGTACTTC.

The sample holds one count of this clone. The CDR3: CSANSAGEQFF. DNA for the CDR3: TGCAGTGCCAATTCAGCGGGTGAGCAGTTCTTC. The V call is TRBV20-1, the J call TRBJ2-1; tentatively, D is TRBD2 (6 bases). This CDR3 comprises 11 residues. The V gene lost 6 bases and the J gene lost 9 bases, with 12 bases spanning the gap. Germline V CDR1 and CDR2: DFQATT, SNEGSKA (reference sequence).

The rearrangement links TRBV2 to TRBJ2-3, with a possible D match to TRBD1 (5 bases). The ends were cut back, 3 bases at V and 0 bases at J, with 13 bases in the middle. Germline CDR1 and CDR2: SNHLY and FYNNEI. The length of the CDR3 is 16 residues. For the CDR3, the DNA is TGTGCCAGCAGTGATTCCGACAGAACTAGCACAGATACGCAGTATTTT. It is translated as CASSDSDRTSTDTQYF.

V gene TRBV18 combines with J gene TRBJ1-3; 8 bases line up with TRBD1. Germline assignment: CDR1 KGHSH and CDR2 LQKENI. V trimming: 2 bases; J trimming: 0 bases; junction bases outside the gene matches: 6. This CDR3 comprises 17 residues. CDR3 sequence: CASSPSGQVFSGNTIYF. The CDR3 DNA sequence: TGTGCCAGCTCACCATCGGGACAGGTTTTCTCTGGAAACACCATATATTTT.

The chain recombines TRBV5-6 with TRBJ1-1; TRBD1 might be the D (5 bases). The germline V and J ends were trimmed by 4 bases and 1 base, with 17 bases remaining between them. Germline values: CDR1 SGHDT, CDR2 YYEEEE. The CDR3 loop spans 16 amino acids. The CDR3 DNA sequence: TGTGCCAGCAGCAGAAGGGACTCACTAAAGAACACTGAAGCTTTCTTT. It translates to CASSRRDSLKNTEAFF.

This clone was found a few times. This chain uses TRBV5-6 with TRBJ2-7; 7 bases agree with TRBD2. CDR1 and CDR2 (germline): SGHDT, YYEEEE. V lost 0 bases to trimming and J lost 2 bases; unmatched junction nucleotides: 2. This CDR3 contains 14 residues. CDR3 amino acids: CASSLELAPYEQYF. CDR3 coding DNA: TGTGCCAGCAGCTTGGAACTAGCGCCCTACGAGCAGTACTTC. Full variable domain (outside the CDR3, taken from reference TRBV5-6 and TRBJ2-7): DAGVTQSPTHLIKTRGQQVTLRCSPKSGHDTVSWYQQALGQGPQFIFQYYEEEERQRGNFPDRFSGHQFPNYSSELNVNALLLGDSALYLCASSLELAPYEQYFGPGTRLTVT.